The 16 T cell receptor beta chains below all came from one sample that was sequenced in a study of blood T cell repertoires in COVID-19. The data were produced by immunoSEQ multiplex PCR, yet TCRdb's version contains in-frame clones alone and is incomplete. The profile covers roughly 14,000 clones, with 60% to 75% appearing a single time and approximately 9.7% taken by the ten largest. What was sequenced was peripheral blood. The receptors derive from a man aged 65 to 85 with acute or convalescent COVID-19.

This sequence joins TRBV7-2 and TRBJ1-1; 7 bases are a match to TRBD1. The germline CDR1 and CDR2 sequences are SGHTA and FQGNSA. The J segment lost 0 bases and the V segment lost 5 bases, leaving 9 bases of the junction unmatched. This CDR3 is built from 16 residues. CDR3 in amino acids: CASSHFGQVMNTEAFF. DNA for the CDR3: TGTGCCAGCAGCCACTTCGGACAGGTCATGAACACTGAAGCTTTCTTT.

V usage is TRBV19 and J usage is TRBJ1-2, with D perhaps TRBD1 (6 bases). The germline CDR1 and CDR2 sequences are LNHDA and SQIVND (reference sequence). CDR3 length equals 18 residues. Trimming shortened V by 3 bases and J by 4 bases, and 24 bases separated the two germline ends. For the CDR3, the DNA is TGTGCCAGTAGTATCCCCTCCACTTTTGGGGACACCTTCTATGGCTACACCTTC. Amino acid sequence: CASSIPSTFGDTFYGYTF.

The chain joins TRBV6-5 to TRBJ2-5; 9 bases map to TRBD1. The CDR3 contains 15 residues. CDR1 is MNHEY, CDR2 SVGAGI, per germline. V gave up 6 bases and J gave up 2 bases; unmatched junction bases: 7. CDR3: CASRRQTGGQETQYF. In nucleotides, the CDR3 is TGTGCCAGCAGACGACAGACAGGGGGGCAAGAGACCCAGTACTTC.

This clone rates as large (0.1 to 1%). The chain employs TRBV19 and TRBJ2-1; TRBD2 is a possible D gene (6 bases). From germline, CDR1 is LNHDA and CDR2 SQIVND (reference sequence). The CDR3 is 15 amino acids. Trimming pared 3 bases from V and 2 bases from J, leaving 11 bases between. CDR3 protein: CASSMTSSPYNEQFF. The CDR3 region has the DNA TGTGCCAGTAGTATGACTAGTAGCCCCTACAATGAGCAGTTCTTC.

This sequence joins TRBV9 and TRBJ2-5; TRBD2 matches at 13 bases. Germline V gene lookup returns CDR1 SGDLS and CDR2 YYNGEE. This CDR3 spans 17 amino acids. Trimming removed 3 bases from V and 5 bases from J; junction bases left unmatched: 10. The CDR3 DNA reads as TGTGCCAGCAGCGATGGCACTAGCGGGGGGGCGGTGGAGACCCAGTACTTC. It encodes CASSDGTSGGAVETQYF. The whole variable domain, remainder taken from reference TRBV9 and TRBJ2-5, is DSGVTQTPKHLITATGQRVTLRCSPRSGDLSVYWYQQSLDQGLQFLIQYYNGEERAKGNILERFSAQQFPDLHSELNLSSLELGDSALYFCASSDGTSGGAVETQYFGPGTRLLVL.

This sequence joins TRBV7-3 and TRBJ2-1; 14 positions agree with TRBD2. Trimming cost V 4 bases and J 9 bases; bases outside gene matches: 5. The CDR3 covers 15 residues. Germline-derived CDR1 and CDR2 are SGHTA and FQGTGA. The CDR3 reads CASSSGLAGVSEQFF. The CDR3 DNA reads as TGTGCCAGCAGCTCGGGACTAGCGGGAGTCAGTGAGCAGTTCTTC. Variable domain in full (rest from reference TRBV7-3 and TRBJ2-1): GAGVSQTPSNKVTEKGKYVELRCDPISGHTALYWYRQSLGQGPEFLIYFQGTGAADDSGLPNDRFFAVRPEGSVSTLKIQRTERGDSAVYLCASSSGLAGVSEQFFGPGTRLTVL.

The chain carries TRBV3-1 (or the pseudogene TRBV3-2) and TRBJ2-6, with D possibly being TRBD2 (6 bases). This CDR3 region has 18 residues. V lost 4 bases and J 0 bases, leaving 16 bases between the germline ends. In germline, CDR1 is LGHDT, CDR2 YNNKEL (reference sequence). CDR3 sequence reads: CASSPRGVGRSGANVLTF. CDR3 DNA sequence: TGTGCCAGCAGCCCGCGGGGAGTTGGTCGCTCTGGGGCCAACGTCCTGACTTTC.

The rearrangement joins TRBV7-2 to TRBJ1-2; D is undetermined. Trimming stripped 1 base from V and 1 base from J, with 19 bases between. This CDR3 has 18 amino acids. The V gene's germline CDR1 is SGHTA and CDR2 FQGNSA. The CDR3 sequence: CASSLGSIALRDNYGYTF. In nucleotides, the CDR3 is TGTGCCAGCAGCTTAGGAAGTATCGCCCTGAGAGATAACTATGGCTACACCTTC.

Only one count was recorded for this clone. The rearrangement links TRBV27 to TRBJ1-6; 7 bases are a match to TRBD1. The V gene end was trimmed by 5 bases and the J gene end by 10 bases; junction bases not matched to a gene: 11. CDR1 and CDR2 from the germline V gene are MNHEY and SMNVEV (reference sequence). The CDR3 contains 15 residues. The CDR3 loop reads CASSPRQGLGSPLHF. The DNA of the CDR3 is TGTGCCAGCAGTCCGAGACAGGGTCTCGGCTCACCCCTCCACTTT.

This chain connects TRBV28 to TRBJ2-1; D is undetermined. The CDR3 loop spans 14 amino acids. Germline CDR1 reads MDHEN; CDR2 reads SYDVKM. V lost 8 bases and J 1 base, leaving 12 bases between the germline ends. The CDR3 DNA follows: TGTGCCAGCCGTCTTTACGGGTCCTACAATGAGCAGTTCTTC. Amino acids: CASRLYGSYNEQFF. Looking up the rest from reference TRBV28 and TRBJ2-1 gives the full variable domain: DVKVTQSSRYLVKRTGEKVFLECVQDMDHENMFWYRQDPGLGLRLIYFSYDVKMKEKGDIPEGYSVSREKKERFSLILESASTNQTSMYLCASRLYGSYNEQFFGPGTRLTVL.

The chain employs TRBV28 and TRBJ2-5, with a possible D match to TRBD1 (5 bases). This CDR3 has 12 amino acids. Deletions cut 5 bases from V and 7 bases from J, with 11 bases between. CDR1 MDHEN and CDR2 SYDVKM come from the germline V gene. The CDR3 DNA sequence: TGTGCCAGCAGTATAAGGCAGGGGACCCAGTACTTC. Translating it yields CASSIRQGTQYF.

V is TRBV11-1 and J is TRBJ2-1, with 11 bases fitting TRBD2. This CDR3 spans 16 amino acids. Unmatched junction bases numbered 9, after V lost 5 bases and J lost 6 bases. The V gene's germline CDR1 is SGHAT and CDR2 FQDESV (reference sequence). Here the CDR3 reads CASSPSKLAGGNEQFF. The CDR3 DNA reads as TGTGCCAGCAGCCCGTCGAAGCTAGCGGGAGGCAATGAGCAGTTCTTC.

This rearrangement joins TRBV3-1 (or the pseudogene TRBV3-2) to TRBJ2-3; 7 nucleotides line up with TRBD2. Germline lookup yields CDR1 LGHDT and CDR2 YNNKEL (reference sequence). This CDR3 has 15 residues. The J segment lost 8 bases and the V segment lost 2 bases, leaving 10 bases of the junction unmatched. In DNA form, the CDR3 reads TGTGCCAGCAGCCAACGAGCGGGAACGGGAGTTACGCAGTATTTT. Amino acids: CASSQRAGTGVTQYF.

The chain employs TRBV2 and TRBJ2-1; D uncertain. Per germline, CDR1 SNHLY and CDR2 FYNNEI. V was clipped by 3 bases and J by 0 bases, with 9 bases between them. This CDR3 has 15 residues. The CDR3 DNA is TGTGCCAGCAGTGATTATATGAGCTCCTACAATGAGCAGTTCTTC. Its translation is CASSDYMSSYNEQFF.

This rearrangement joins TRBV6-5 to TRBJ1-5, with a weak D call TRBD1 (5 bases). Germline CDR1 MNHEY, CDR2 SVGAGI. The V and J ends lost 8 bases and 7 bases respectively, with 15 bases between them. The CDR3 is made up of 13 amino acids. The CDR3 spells CASCLSGEQPQHF. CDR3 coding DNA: TGTGCCAGCTGCTTGTCGGGGGAGCAGCCCCAGCATTTT.

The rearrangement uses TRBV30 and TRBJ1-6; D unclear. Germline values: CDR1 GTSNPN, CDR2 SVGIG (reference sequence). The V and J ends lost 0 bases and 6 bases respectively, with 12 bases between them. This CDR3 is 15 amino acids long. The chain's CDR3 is CAWSVPAGPNSPLHF. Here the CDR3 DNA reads TGTGCCTGGAGTGTACCGGCAGGCCCTAATTCACCCCTCCACTTT.